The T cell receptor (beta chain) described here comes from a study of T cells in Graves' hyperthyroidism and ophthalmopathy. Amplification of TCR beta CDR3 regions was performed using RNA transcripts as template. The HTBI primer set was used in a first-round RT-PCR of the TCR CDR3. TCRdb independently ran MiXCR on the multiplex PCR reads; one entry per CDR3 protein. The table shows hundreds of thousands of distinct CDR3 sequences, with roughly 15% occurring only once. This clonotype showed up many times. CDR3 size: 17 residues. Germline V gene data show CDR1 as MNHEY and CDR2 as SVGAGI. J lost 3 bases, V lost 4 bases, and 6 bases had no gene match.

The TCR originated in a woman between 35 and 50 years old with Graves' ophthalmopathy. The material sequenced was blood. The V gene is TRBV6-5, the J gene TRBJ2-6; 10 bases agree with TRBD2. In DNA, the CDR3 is TGTGCCAGCAGTTTCTCAGCGGGAGGGGGTGGGGCCAACGTCCTGACTTTC. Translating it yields CASSFSAGGGGANVLTF.